Listed here are 21 T cell receptor beta chains from one sample, sequenced in a study of shared clonotypes between healthy human individuals. Here immunoSEQ multiplex PCR was the method, and the copy in TCRdb shows in-frame clones only, minus some. In the table there are about 2.5 million clones, 85% to 95% of which are singletons. Input material: naive CD4+ T cells from PBMCs. Sample subset: CD45RA+ positively selected. The receptors stem from a man younger than 35 in good health. Some clones in this sample may be carry-over from other donors' samples.

This chain links TRBV7-8 with TRBJ2-7; D may be TRBD2 (6 bases). Looked up from germline, CDR1 is SGHVS and CDR2 is FQNEAQ. Trimming cost V 1 base and J 7 bases, with 17 bases left between them. The CDR3 has 15 amino acids. Here the CDR3 DNA reads TGTGCCAGCAGCTTAGAGGGGAGGTTATTGGAGGAGCAGTACTTC. This sequence encodes CASSLEGRLLEEQYF.

V is TRBV9 and J is TRBJ1-1; the D gene is possibly TRBD1 (6 bases). The CDR3 contains 17 residues. V was trimmed by 0 bases and J by 1 base, leaving 16 bases between them. Germline CDR1 is SGDLS and CDR2 is YYNGEE. The CDR3, as DNA: TGTGCCAGCAGCGTAGGGCTCGAGGGGGGAAGGAACACTGAAGCTTTCTTT. This translates into CASSVGLEGGRNTEAFF.

This CDR3 is CASSLLGLARETQYF. The DNA for the CDR3 is TGTGCCAGCAGCTTATTGGGACTAGCGCGCGAGACCCAGTACTTC. The chain couples TRBV7-3 to TRBJ2-5, with 10 bases fitting TRBD2. This CDR3 region has 15 residues. V gave up 2 bases and J gave up 5 bases; unmatched junction bases: 5. Germline-derived CDR1 and CDR2 are SGHTA and FQGTGA.

The chain couples TRBV6-6 to TRBJ1-6; D is perhaps TRBD1 (6 bases). The germline V and J ends were trimmed by 9 bases and 14 bases, with 14 bases remaining between them. CDR1 and CDR2 from the germline V gene are MNHNY and SVGAGI (reference sequence). The CDR3 sequence is 11 residues long. The CDR3 sequence: CASTTGLALHF. In DNA form, the CDR3 reads TGTGCCAGTACAACAGGGTTGGCCCTCCACTTT.

The gene calls are TRBV5-1 and TRBJ2-7, with D possibly TRBD2 on 6 matching bases. From germline, CDR1 is SGHRS and CDR2 YFSETQ. Trimming removed 8 bases at V and 2 bases at J, with 17 bases between. The CDR3 sequence is 14 residues long. Here the CDR3 reads CASTRGSPPYEQYF. CDR3 sequence (DNA): TGCGCCAGTACACGGGGGAGTCCCCCCTACGAGCAGTACTTC.

V gene TRBV2 combines with J gene TRBJ1-3; 10 nucleotides align to TRBD1. The ends lost 6 bases at V and 0 bases at J; junction bases unmatched: 5. The CDR3 consists of 16 residues. The germline V gene encodes CDR1 SNHLY and CDR2 FYNNEI. Written as DNA, the CDR3 is TGTGCCAGCAGACCGGGGACAGGGGCCTCTGGAAACACCATATATTTT. This encodes CASRPGTGASGNTIYF. Full variable domain (remainder filled in from reference TRBV2 and TRBJ1-3): EPEVTQTPSHQVTQMGQEVILRCVPISNHLYFYWYRQILGQKVEFLVSFYNNEISEKSEIFDDQFSVERPDGSNFTLKIRSTKLEDSAMYFCASRPGTGASGNTIYFGEGSWLTVV.

This rearrangement joins TRBV28 to TRBJ2-7; the match to TRBD1 covers 9 bases. The CDR3 consists of 15 residues. Germline loops: CDR1 MDHEN, CDR2 SYDVKM. Losses at the gene ends were 6 bases for V and 2 bases for J; bases not matched to a gene: 8. The CDR3 nucleotides are TGTGCCAGCAGGGGGGAAGGGACAGGGACCTACGAGCAGTACTTC. Protein: CASRGEGTGTYEQYF.

The genes are TRBV18 and TRBJ2-7; either TRBD1 or TRBD2 may supply D (5 bases each). V was clipped by 3 bases and J by 3 bases, with 12 bases between them. Germline lookup yields CDR1 KGHSH and CDR2 LQKENI. The CDR3 contains 14 residues. This chain's CDR3 is CASSPGRRHYEQYF. CDR3 bases: TGTGCCAGCTCACCGGGACGGCGACACTACGAGCAGTACTTC.

The DNA for the CDR3 is TGTGCCAGCAGCTTGGTTACCGGGACGGTCTCTAATGAGCAGTTCTTC. It translates to CASSLVTGTVSNEQFF. The genes are TRBV5-4 and TRBJ2-1, with D perhaps assigned TRBD1 or TRBD2 (5 bases each). The CDR3 length is 16 residues. V lost 0 bases to trimming and J lost 7 bases, with 17 bases between them. Germline lookup yields CDR1 SGHNT and CDR2 YYREEE (reference sequence). The complete variable domain, with remaining parts taken from reference TRBV5-4 and TRBJ2-1, reads ETGVTQSPTHLIKTRGQQVTLRCSSQSGHNTVSWYQQALGQGPQFIFQYYREEENGRGNFPPRFSGLQFPNYSSELNVNALELDDSALYLCASSLVTGTVSNEQFFGPGTRLTVL.

This clone came up once. In DNA, the CDR3 is TGTGCCAGCGAACTCGGACAGGGTACTGAAGCTTTCTTT. Amino acid sequence: CASELGQGTEAFF. The chain has TRBV2 and TRBJ1-1; 8 bases agree with TRBD1. V shed 8 bases, J shed 5 bases, and the junction held 7 bases outside the gene matches. Germline V gene data show CDR1 as SNHLY and CDR2 as FYNNEI. This CDR3 is built from 13 residues.

J is TRBJ2-5 and V is TRBV5-1; D call uncertain. This CDR3 spans 15 amino acids. Germline V gene data show CDR1 as SGHRS and CDR2 as YFSETQ. With 0 bases removed from V and 4 bases from J, the gap between germline ends came to 13 bases. CDR3 nucleotides: TGCGCCAGCAGCTTGGGTCCCGGACCTGGAGAGACCCAGTACTTC. Residues: CASSLGPGPGETQYF. Using reference TRBV5-1 and TRBJ2-5 for the parts outside the CDR3, the full variable domain is KAGVTQTPRYLIKTRGQQVTLSCSPISGHRSVSWYQQTPGQGLQFLFEYFSETQRNKGNFPGRFSGRQFSNSRSEMNVSTLELGDSALYLCASSLGPGPGETQYFGPGTRLLVL.

To note about this clone: The same CDR3 arises from other DNA sequences in this sample as well. This chain connects TRBV7-3 to TRBJ2-1; D is perhaps TRBD1 or TRBD2 (7 bases each). The CDR3 covers 14 residues. The germline CDR1 and CDR2 sequences are SGHTA and FQGTGA. The germline V and J ends were trimmed by 0 bases and 8 bases, with 11 bases remaining between them. DNA of the CDR3: TGTGCCAGCAGCTTAACGGGAGGGGGCGATGAGCAGTTCTTC. It yields the protein CASSLTGGGDEQFF.

The chain has TRBV9 and TRBJ2-5; no definite D call. The ends were cut back, 0 bases at V and 5 bases at J, with 11 bases in the middle. The CDR3 runs 14 residues. CDR1 is SGDLS and CDR2 is YYNGEE in the germline V gene. The CDR3: CASSVAPQTETQYF. CDR3 in DNA: TGTGCCAGCAGCGTAGCGCCCCAAACCGAGACCCAGTACTTC. Supplemented by reference TRBV9 and TRBJ2-5, the full variable domain reads DSGVTQTPKHLITATGQRVTLRCSPRSGDLSVYWYQQSLDQGLQFLIQYYNGEERAKGNILERFSAQQFPDLHSELNLSSLELGDSALYFCASSVAPQTETQYFGPGTRLLVL.

The CDR3 DNA sequence: TGTGCCAGCAGCCAGGAGTGGGGGGTGAACACTGAAGCTTTCTTT. Amino acid sequence: CASSQEWGVNTEAFF. V gene TRBV14 combines with J gene TRBJ1-1; the D gene is possibly TRBD1 (5 bases). Deletions cut 3 bases from V and 0 bases from J, with 11 bases between. Germline CDR1 is SGHDN and CDR2 is FVKESK. The CDR3 spans 15 residues. Using reference TRBV14 and TRBJ1-1 for the parts outside the CDR3, the full variable domain is EAGVTQFPSHSVIEKGQTVTLRCDPISGHDNLYWYRRVMGKEIKFLLHFVKESKQDESGMPNNRFLAERTGGTYSTLKVQPAELEDSGVYFCASSQEWGVNTEAFFGQGTRLTVV.

This clone has only one observation. V gene TRBV5-1 combines with J gene TRBJ2-2; D gene uncertain. The V and J ends lost 4 bases and 7 bases respectively, with 14 bases between them. This CDR3 is built from 14 residues. Germline V gives CDR1 SGHRS, CDR2 YFSETQ. The CDR3 reads CASSVASLDGELFF. CDR3 DNA sequence: TGCGCCAGCAGCGTTGCATCGTTGGACGGGGAGCTGTTTTTT.

The V call is TRBV2, the J call TRBJ2-2; 7 bases agree with TRBD1. Germline assignment: CDR1 SNHLY and CDR2 FYNNEI. CDR3 length: 15 residues. V shed 5 bases, J shed 3 bases, and the junction held 6 bases outside the gene matches. The CDR3 loop reads CASSNRGRDTGELFF. The CDR3 DNA reads TGTGCCAGCAGTAACAGGGGTCGGGACACCGGGGAGCTGTTTTTT.

This sequence joins TRBV9 and TRBJ2-3; either TRBD1 or TRBD2 may fit D (5 bases each). V was clipped by 3 bases and J by 2 bases, with 13 bases between them. This CDR3 spans 15 amino acids. Germline V gene sequence: CDR1 SGDLS, CDR2 YYNGEE. In nucleotides, the CDR3 is TGTGCCAGCAGCGCACGGGACGGAATCACAGATACGCAGTATTTT. As protein: CASSARDGITDTQYF.

Of note for this clone: The sample contains more than one DNA sequence encoding this CDR3. The chain links TRBV5-1 to TRBJ2-3; 10 bases fit TRBD1. Germline-derived CDR1 and CDR2 are SGHRS and YFSETQ. J lost 3 bases, V lost 3 bases, and 1 base had no gene match. The CDR3 contains 14 residues. CDR3 coding DNA: TGCGCCAGCAGCTGGGGACAGGGGACAGATACGCAGTATTTT. Protein: CASSWGQGTDTQYF.

V is TRBV28 and J is TRBJ1-5; D is undetermined. The germline V gene has CDR1 MDHEN and CDR2 SYDVKM. This CDR3 has 14 amino acids. The V and J ends lost 4 bases and 2 bases respectively, with 9 bases between them. CDR3 in amino acids: CASSSSRRNQPQHF. In nucleotides, the CDR3 is TGTGCCAGCAGTTCATCGCGGCGCAATCAGCCCCAGCATTTT.

The sample holds a few counts of this clone. Additional DNA sequences in this sample encode the identical CDR3. The chain joins TRBV5-1 to TRBJ1-2; D is uncertain. The ends were cut back, 0 bases at V and 0 bases at J, with 9 bases in the middle. The CDR3 spans 15 residues. Germline CDR1 is SGHRS and CDR2 is YFSETQ. The CDR3 nucleotides are TGCGCCAGCAGCTTGGTCTCCGGGGCTAACTATGGCTACACCTTC. Its translation is CASSLVSGANYGYTF. Filled out from reference TRBV5-1 and TRBJ1-2, the complete variable domain reads KAGVTQTPRYLIKTRGQQVTLSCSPISGHRSVSWYQQTPGQGLQFLFEYFSETQRNKGNFPGRFSGRQFSNSRSEMNVSTLELGDSALYLCASSLVSGANYGYTFGSGTRLTVV.

The rearrangement links TRBV2 to TRBJ2-1, with TRBD2 matching 8 bases. V lost 7 bases, J lost 4 bases, and 9 bases stayed unmatched. This CDR3 is built from 15 residues. CDR1 is SNHLY, CDR2 FYNNEI, per germline. CDR3 in amino acids: CASTRESGSYNEQFF. The CDR3 region has the DNA TGTGCCAGCACCCGGGAAAGCGGGAGTTACAATGAGCAGTTCTTC.